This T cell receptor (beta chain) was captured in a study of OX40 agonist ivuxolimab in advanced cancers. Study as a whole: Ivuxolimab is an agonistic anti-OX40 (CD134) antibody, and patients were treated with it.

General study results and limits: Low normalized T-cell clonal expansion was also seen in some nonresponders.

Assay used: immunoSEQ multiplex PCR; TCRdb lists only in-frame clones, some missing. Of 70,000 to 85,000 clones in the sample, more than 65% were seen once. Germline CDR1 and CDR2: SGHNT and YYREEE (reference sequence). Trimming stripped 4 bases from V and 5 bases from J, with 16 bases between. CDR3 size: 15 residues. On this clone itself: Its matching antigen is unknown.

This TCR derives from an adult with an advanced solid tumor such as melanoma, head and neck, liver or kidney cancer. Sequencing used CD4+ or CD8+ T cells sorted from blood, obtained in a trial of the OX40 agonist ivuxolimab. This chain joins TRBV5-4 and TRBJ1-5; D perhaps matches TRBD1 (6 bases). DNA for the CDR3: TGTGCCAGCAGCAGGGGGGGAGAGGGGGATCAGCCCCAGCATTTT. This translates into CASSRGGEGDQPQHF.